The 32 T cell receptor beta chains given below trace back to one sample, sequenced in a study of T-cell reconstitution after alpha-beta-depleted transplantation in children. Construction of the TCRbeta library involved unique molecular identifiers. TCRdb processed the PCR reads anew with MiXCR; each CDR3 protein has one entry. The sample consists of some 100,000 distinct CDR3 sequences, about 22% of them appearing once. The sample consisted of PBMCs, taken before TCRalphabeta/CD19-depleted stem cell transplant. The receptor source for this set is a boy aged 2 to 10 with acute lymphoblastic leukemia, due to receive a stem cell transplant.

This clonotype has ten or more counts. The CDR3: CASSPQKPSGANVLTF. CDR3 coding DNA: TGTGCCAGCAGCCCCCAAAAGCCCTCTGGGGCCAACGTCCTGACTTTC. The rearrangement uses TRBV6-5 and TRBJ2-6; D not resolved. V lost 6 bases and J 0 bases, leaving 12 bases between the germline ends. In germline, CDR1 is MNHEY, CDR2 SVGAGI. The CDR3 is 16 amino acids.

V and J are TRBV7-8 and TRBJ1-3; D is unresolved. The CDR3 runs 16 residues. V dropped 5 bases and J dropped 0 bases, with 14 bases sitting between them. Germline CDR1 and CDR2: SGHVS and FQNEAQ. The CDR3 DNA reads TGTGCCAGCAGCGCCCGCAGGATGCCCTCTGGAAACACCATATATTTT. It is translated as CASSARRMPSGNTIYF.

This clonotype was recorded many times. The CDR3 here is CASRPHEGGYEQYF. The CDR3 coding sequence is TGTGCCAGCAGACCCCATGAGGGCGGTTACGAGCAGTACTTC. V is TRBV2 and J is TRBJ2-7, with a weak D call TRBD2 (5 bases). Germline-derived CDR1 and CDR2 are SNHLY and FYNNEI. CDR3 size: 14 residues. Deletions cut 6 bases from V and 4 bases from J, with 16 bases between. Full variable domain (missing parts from reference TRBV2 and TRBJ2-7): EPEVTQTPSHQVTQMGQEVILRCVPISNHLYFYWYRQILGQKVEFLVSFYNNEISEKSEIFDDQFSVERPDGSNFTLKIRSTKLEDSAMYFCASRPHEGGYEQYFGPGTRLTVT.

The rearrangement joins TRBV6-2 or TRBV6-3 to TRBJ2-7, with 9 bases fitting TRBD2. Germline lookup yields CDR1 MNHEY and CDR2 SVGEGT. The CDR3 is 13 amino acids. J gave up 6 bases and V 5 bases, and 5 bases lay outside the gene matches. The CDR3 DNA reads as TGTGCCAGCAGTCGTAGCGGGAGTCGCGAGCAGTACTTC. This translates into CASSRSGSREQYF.

The chain recombines TRBV7-2 with TRBJ1-2, with no clear D. Germline CDR1 is SGHTA and CDR2 is FQGNSA. V lost 1 base and J 7 bases, leaving 19 bases between the germline ends. The CDR3 spans 16 residues. CDR3 in amino acids: CASSLGRWRSDPGYTF. The DNA of the CDR3 is TGTGCCAGCAGCTTAGGAAGGTGGCGCTCTGATCCTGGCTACACCTTC. Full variable domain (rest looked up from reference TRBV7-2 and TRBJ1-2): GAGVSQSPSNKVTEKGKDVELRCDPISGHTALYWYRQSLGQGLEFLIYFQGNSAPDKSGLPSDRFSAERTGGSVSTLTIQRTQQEDSAVYLCASSLGRWRSDPGYTFGSGTRLTVV.

This clonotype was counted ten times or more. The CDR3 sequence: CASSPRSGTGAYEQYF. CDR3 coding DNA: TGTGCCAGCAGTCCCCGGTCCGGGACAGGGGCCTACGAGCAGTACTTC. The chain recombines TRBV27 with TRBJ2-7, with 10 bases identical to TRBD1. V was clipped by 5 bases and J by 2 bases; unmatched bases: 9. Germline assignment: CDR1 MNHEY and CDR2 SMNVEV (reference sequence). The CDR3 extends over 16 amino acids.

This clonotype was seen a few times. This rearrangement joins TRBV20-1 to TRBJ2-3, with D maybe TRBD2 (5 bases). CDR1 DFQATT and CDR2 SNEGSKA come from the germline V gene (reference sequence). Trimming shortened V by 7 bases and J by 1 base, and 9 bases separated the two germline ends. CDR3 length: 12 residues. CDR3 residues: CSGLGGTDTQYF. CDR3 in DNA: TGCAGTGGTCTCGGGGGCACAGATACGCAGTATTTT.

The chain recombines TRBV4-3 with TRBJ2-2; 10 bases are shared with TRBD2. CDR1 LGHNA and CDR2 YSLEER come from the germline V gene. CDR3 length equals 16 residues. V was pared by 1 base and J by 1 base, with 0 bases of the junction left unmatched. As DNA, the CDR3 is TGCGCCAGCAGCCAAGGGACTAGCGGGAACACCGGGGAGCTGTTTTTT. Translation: CASSQGTSGNTGELFF.

A few counts support this clonotype. The chain joins TRBV2 to TRBJ2-3; weak D call: TRBD2 (6 bases). Trimming pared 8 bases from V and 4 bases from J, leaving 19 bases between. This CDR3 has 15 amino acids. Looked up from germline, CDR1 is SNHLY and CDR2 is FYNNEI. The CDR3 protein is CASLRRGSSADTQYF. The CDR3 region has the DNA TGTGCCAGCCTGAGGAGGGGTTCGTCGGCAGATACGCAGTATTTT.

This clonotype has a handful of counts. The V call is TRBV28, the J call TRBJ2-6; D is unclear. Per germline, CDR1 MDHEN and CDR2 SYDVKM. The CDR3 is made up of 19 amino acids. Trimming shortened V by 6 bases and J by 1 base, and 22 bases separated the two germline ends. The CDR3 region has the DNA TGTGCCAGCAGCATCCGTCGTGGGGTTATCAAATCTGGGGCCAACGTCCTGACTTTC. This encodes CASSIRRGVIKSGANVLTF.

The table lists this clonotype with a few counts. The rearrangement links TRBV6-5 to TRBJ2-7; 7 bases line up with TRBD2. The CDR3 has 17 amino acids. Germline trimming cut 2 bases from V and 5 bases from J; bases unmatched to any gene: 15. Looked up from germline, CDR1 is MNHEY and CDR2 is SVGAGI. CDR3 bases: TGTGCCAGCAGTTACAGCCCGAAATTAGCGGGCTCAGACGAGCAGTACTTC. Its protein is CASSYSPKLAGSDEQYF.

The rearrangement joins TRBV28 to TRBJ2-4, with D possibly being TRBD2 (7 bases). Germline V gene sequence: CDR1 MDHEN, CDR2 SYDVKM. This CDR3 contains 16 residues. Deletions cut 5 bases from V and 0 bases from J, with 14 bases between. CDR3: CASSLAEGGAKNIQYF. The CDR3, as DNA: TGTGCCAGCAGTCTAGCGGAGGGGGGAGCCAAAAACATTCAGTACTTC.

This clonotype appeared a few times. The chain joins TRBV5-6 to TRBJ1-3, with TRBD1 as a possible D gene (6 bases). The germline V gene has CDR1 SGHDT and CDR2 YYEEEE. The CDR3 has 14 residues. Trimming cost V 4 bases and J 4 bases, with 12 bases left between them. The DNA for the CDR3 is TGTGCCAGCAGCGGAACAGGGCAAGGAAACACCATATATTTT. Its translation is CASSGTGQGNTIYF.

The genes are TRBV3-1 and TRBJ2-7; D is perhaps TRBD1 or TRBD2 (5 bases each). V lost 1 base to trimming and J lost 1 base, with 11 bases between them. CDR1 is LGHDT, CDR2 YNNKEL, per germline (reference sequence). The CDR3 is made up of 15 amino acids. The CDR3 here is CASSQGGTASYEQYF. For the CDR3, the DNA is TGTGCCAGCAGCCAAGGAGGGACGGCTTCCTACGAGCAGTACTTC.

This clonotype appeared a few times. This sequence joins TRBV5-1 and TRBJ1-5, with 9 nucleotides matching TRBD1. The V and J ends lost 4 bases and 4 bases, in that order; junction bases with no gene match: 3. The length of the CDR3 is 14 residues. The germline gives CDR1 SGHRS, CDR2 YFSETQ. The CDR3 is CASSVGQGNQPQHF. The CDR3 DNA follows: TGCGCCAGCAGCGTGGGACAGGGAAATCAGCCCCAGCATTTT.

CDR3 protein: CSASLFLADYNEQFF. The CDR3 DNA is TGCAGTGCTAGTCTTTTTTTAGCGGACTACAATGAGCAGTTCTTC. This chain links TRBV20-1 with TRBJ2-1; D is possibly TRBD2 (6 bases). CDR1 DFQATT and CDR2 SNEGSKA come from the germline V gene (reference sequence). This CDR3 has 15 amino acids. V gave up 3 bases and J gave up 3 bases, with 15 bases separating them.

Only a few counts were recorded for this clonotype. The chain couples TRBV27 to TRBJ1-5, with TRBD1 as a possible D gene (6 bases). The CDR3 loop spans 17 amino acids. V lost 3 bases, J lost 0 bases, and 15 bases lay in between. Germline V lookup: CDR1 MNHEY, CDR2 SMNVEV (reference sequence). The DNA for the CDR3 is TGTGCCAGCAGTTTCAAATCCGGGACACATAGCAATCAGCCCCAGCATTTT. The encoded protein is CASSFKSGTHSNQPQHF.

In the case of this clonotype: At one boundary the junction diverges from the germline segment, which might be a read error. The V gene is TRBV5-1, the J gene TRBJ2-3, with D possibly being TRBD2 (7 bases). This CDR3 is built from 16 residues. CDR1 and CDR2 (germline): SGHRS, YFSETQ. This chain's CDR3 is CAGSFGGAGARDTQYF. CDR3 coding DNA: TGCGCCGGCAGCTTTGGGGGCGCGGGAGCTAGGGATACGCAGTATTTT.

The V call is TRBV19, the J call TRBJ2-3; either TRBD1 or TRBD2 may fit D (5 bases each). The CDR3 loop spans 15 amino acids. V lost 6 bases and J 0 bases, leaving 13 bases between the germline ends. CDR1 is LNHDA, CDR2 SQIVND, per germline (reference sequence). The CDR3 coding sequence is TGTGCCAGTAGGGGGACGGCTGCTAGCACAGATACGCAGTATTTT. This codes for CASRGTAASTDTQYF. Complete variable domain (other parts from reference TRBV19 and TRBJ2-3): DGGITQSPKYLFRKEGQNVTLSCEQNLNHDAMYWYRQDPGQGLRLIYYSQIVNDFQKGDIAEGYSVSREKKESFPLTVTSAQKNPTAFYLCASRGTAASTDTQYFGPGTRLTVL.

This clonotype was counted only a few times. V gene TRBV5-1 combines with J gene TRBJ1-6; D unresolved. The CDR3 runs to 13 residues. The V end was cut by 1 base, the J end by 5 bases, with 4 bases between. Germline V gene sequence: CDR1 SGHRS, CDR2 YFSETQ. CDR3 protein: CASSLLDNSPLHF. The CDR3 DNA follows: TGCGCCAGCAGCTTGCTCGATAATTCACCCCTCCACTTT.

The DNA of the CDR3 is TGCACCAGCAGCAAAACCGGGTCTTACGAGCAGTACTTC. Its translation is CTSSKTGSYEQYF. The chain uses TRBV1 and TRBJ2-7; no check of the table's D call, TRBD1, against the DNA was made. TRBV1 is flagged as a pseudogene. The CDR3 covers 13 residues.

V is TRBV2 and J is TRBJ2-1; 8 bases match TRBD1. J gave up 8 bases and V 6 bases, and 9 bases lay outside the gene matches. From germline, CDR1 is SNHLY and CDR2 FYNNEI. The CDR3 totals 14 residues. Here the CDR3 DNA reads TGTGCCAGCAGCCGACAGGGGATGTTGGATGAGCAGTTCTTC. The encoded protein is CASSRQGMLDEQFF.

The rearrangement uses TRBV12-3 or TRBV12-4 and TRBJ2-4; possible D gene TRBD2, 6 bases. The CDR3 has 16 residues. The ends were cut back, 3 bases at V and 1 base at J, with 13 bases in the middle. CDR3 nucleotide sequence: TGTGCCAGCAGTTTGGTCAGCGGGCTGGCCAAAAACATTCAGTACTTC. The encoded protein is CASSLVSGLAKNIQYF.

J is TRBJ2-3 and V is TRBV5-1, with D perhaps matching TRBD2 (5 bases). V was trimmed by 4 bases and J by 3 bases, leaving 12 bases between them. The CDR3 has 14 residues. Germline V CDR1 and CDR2: SGHRS, YFSETQ. The CDR3 DNA reads TGCGCCAGCAGCCACGAGGGCTCGACAGATACGCAGTATTTT. Its protein is CASSHEGSTDTQYF. Combining the CDR3 with reference TRBV5-1 and TRBJ2-3 gives the whole variable domain KAGVTQTPRYLIKTRGQQVTLSCSPISGHRSVSWYQQTPGQGLQFLFEYFSETQRNKGNFPGRFSGRQFSNSRSEMNVSTLELGDSALYLCASSHEGSTDTQYFGPGTRLTVL.

The gene calls are TRBV6-1 and TRBJ2-7; TRBD1 aligns across 8 bases. CDR3 size: 14 residues. Germline V CDR1 and CDR2: MNHNS, SASEGT. Trimming cost V 4 bases and J 3 bases; bases outside gene matches: 5. The DNA of the CDR3 is TGTGCCAGCAGTGGTGGGGACAGGCTCTACGAGCAGTACTTC. The encoded protein is CASSGGDRLYEQYF.

This clonotype has just one count. The CDR3 loop reads CASSLYGASSGSSYEQYF. The DNA for the CDR3 is TGTGCCAGCAGTTTATATGGGGCCTCTAGCGGGTCTTCCTACGAGCAGTACTTC. The V gene is TRBV28, the J gene TRBJ2-7; TRBD2 matches at 8 bases. Germline lookup yields CDR1 MDHEN and CDR2 SYDVKM. After removal of 1 base from V and 1 base from J, the junction contained 12 bases not matched to a gene. There are 18 residues in the CDR3.

This clonotype has a count of ten or more. This chain connects TRBV7-9 to TRBJ2-7; D is unclear. The CDR3 has 13 residues. Trimming took off 3 bases at V and 6 bases at J, with 12 bases between the two ends. Germline lookup yields CDR1 SEHNR and CDR2 FQNEAQ (reference sequence). The CDR3 sequence: CASSLDQTGEQYF. CDR3 nucleotide sequence: TGTGCCAGCAGCTTGGATCAGACCGGCGAGCAGTACTTC.

This clonotype was detected a few times. CDR3 sequence reads: CASSTPGTSRVEQFF. In nucleotides, the CDR3 is TGTGCCAGCAGCACCCCCGGGACTAGCAGAGTTGAGCAGTTCTTC. This rearrangement joins TRBV7-9 to TRBJ2-1; 9 nucleotides agree with TRBD2. Trimming removed 5 bases from V and 9 bases from J; junction bases left unmatched: 11. Germline V gene sequence: CDR1 SEHNR, CDR2 FQNEAQ (reference sequence). This CDR3 region has 15 residues.

The chain links TRBV19 to TRBJ1-5; 9 bases align to TRBD1. The CDR3 has 12 amino acids. Losses at the gene ends were 6 bases for V and 11 bases for J; bases not matched to a gene: 5. Germline CDR1 reads LNHDA; CDR2 reads SQIVND (reference sequence). The CDR3 region has the DNA TGTGCCAGTAGGACAGGGGGTGGGACCCAGCATTTT. Translating it yields CASRTGGGTQHF. The full variable domain, with the rest looked up from reference TRBV19 and TRBJ1-5, is DGGITQSPKYLFRKEGQNVTLSCEQNLNHDAMYWYRQDPGQGLRLIYYSQIVNDFQKGDIAEGYSVSREKKESFPLTVTSAQKNPTAFYLCASRTGGGTQHFGDGTRLSIL.

The V gene is TRBV6-1, the J gene TRBJ2-7, with a possible D match to TRBD1 (5 bases). The CDR3 is 14 amino acids. Germline V CDR1 and CDR2: MNHNS, SASEGT. V lost 1 base and J lost 5, with 12 bases in between. The CDR3 loop is CASSEGMPRDEQYF. The DNA for the CDR3 is TGTGCCAGCAGTGAAGGTATGCCCAGGGACGAGCAGTACTTC.

The sample holds a few counts of this clonotype. This chain joins TRBV6-6 and TRBJ2-1; D possibly matches TRBD1 or TRBD2 (5 bases each). V was pared by 9 bases and J by 5 bases, with 11 bases between. This CDR3 region has 12 residues. CDR1 and CDR2 from the germline V gene are MNHNY and SVGAGI (reference sequence). The chain's CDR3 is CARRDADNEQFF. CDR3 DNA: TGTGCCAGGAGGGACGCTGACAATGAGCAGTTCTTC.

This clonotype was seen a handful of times. V and J are TRBV7-6 and TRBJ2-3, with 11 bases fitting TRBD2. This CDR3 has 17 residues. V dropped 5 bases and J dropped 0; count of bases not matched to a gene: 7. Germline V gene sequence: CDR1 SGHVS, CDR2 FNYEAQ. The CDR3 spells CASSPRGLAESTDTQYF. CDR3 in DNA: TGTGCCAGCAGCCCGAGGGGACTAGCGGAGAGCACAGATACGCAGTATTTT.